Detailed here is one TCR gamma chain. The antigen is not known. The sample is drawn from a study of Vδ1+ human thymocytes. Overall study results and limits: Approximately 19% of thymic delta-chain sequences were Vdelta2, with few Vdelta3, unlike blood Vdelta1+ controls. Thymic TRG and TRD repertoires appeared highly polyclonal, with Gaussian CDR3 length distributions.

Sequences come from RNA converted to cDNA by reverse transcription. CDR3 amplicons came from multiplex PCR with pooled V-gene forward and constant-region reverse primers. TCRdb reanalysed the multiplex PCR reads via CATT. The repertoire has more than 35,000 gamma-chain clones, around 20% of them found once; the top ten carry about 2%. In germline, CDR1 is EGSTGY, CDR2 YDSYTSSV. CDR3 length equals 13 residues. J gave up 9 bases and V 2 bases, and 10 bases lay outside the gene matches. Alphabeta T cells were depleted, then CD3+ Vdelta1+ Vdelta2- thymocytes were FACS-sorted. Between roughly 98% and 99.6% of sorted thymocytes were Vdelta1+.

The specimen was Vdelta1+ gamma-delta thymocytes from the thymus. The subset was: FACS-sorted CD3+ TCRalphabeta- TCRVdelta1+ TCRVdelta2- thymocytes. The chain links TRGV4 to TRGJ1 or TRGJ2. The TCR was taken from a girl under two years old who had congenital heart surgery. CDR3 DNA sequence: TGTGCCACCTGGGATGTACCCCCCCCTAAGAAACTCTTT. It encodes CATWDVPPPKKLF.